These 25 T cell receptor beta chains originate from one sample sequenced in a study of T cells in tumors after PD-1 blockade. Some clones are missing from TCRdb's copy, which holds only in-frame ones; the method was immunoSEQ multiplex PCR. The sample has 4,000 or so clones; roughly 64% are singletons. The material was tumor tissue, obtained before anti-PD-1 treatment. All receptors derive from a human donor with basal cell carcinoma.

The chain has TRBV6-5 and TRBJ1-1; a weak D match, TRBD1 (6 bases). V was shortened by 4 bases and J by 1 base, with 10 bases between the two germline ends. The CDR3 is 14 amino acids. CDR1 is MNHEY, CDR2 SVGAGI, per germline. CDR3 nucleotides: TGTGCCAGCAGTTTACAGGGCGCGAACACTGAAGCTTTCTTT. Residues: CASSLQGANTEAFF.

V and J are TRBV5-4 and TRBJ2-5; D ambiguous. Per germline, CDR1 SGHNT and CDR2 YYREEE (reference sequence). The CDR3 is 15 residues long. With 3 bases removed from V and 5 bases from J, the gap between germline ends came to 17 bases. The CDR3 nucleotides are TGTGCCAGCAGCTCTCCCACGGGTCGCAGGGAGACCCAGTACTTC. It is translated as CASSSPTGRRETQYF. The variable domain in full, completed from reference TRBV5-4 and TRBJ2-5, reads ETGVTQSPTHLIKTRGQQVTLRCSSQSGHNTVSWYQQALGQGPQFIFQYYREEENGRGNFPPRFSGLQFPNYSSELNVNALELDDSALYLCASSSPTGRRETQYFGPGTRLLVL.

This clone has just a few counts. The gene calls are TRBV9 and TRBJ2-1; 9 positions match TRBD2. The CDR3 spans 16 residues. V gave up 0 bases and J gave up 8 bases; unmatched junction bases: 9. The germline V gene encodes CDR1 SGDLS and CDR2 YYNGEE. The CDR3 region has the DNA TGTGCCAGCAGCGTAGGAGGGGCGGGAGGGGTCGATGAGCAGTTCTTC. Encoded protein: CASSVGGAGGVDEQFF.

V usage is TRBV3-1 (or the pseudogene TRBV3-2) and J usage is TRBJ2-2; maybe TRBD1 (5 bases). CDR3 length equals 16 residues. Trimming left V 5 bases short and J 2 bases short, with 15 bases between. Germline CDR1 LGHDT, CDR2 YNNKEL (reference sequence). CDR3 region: CASSWMRQINTGELFF. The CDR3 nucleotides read TGTGCCAGCAGCTGGATGCGACAGATTAACACCGGGGAGCTGTTTTTT.

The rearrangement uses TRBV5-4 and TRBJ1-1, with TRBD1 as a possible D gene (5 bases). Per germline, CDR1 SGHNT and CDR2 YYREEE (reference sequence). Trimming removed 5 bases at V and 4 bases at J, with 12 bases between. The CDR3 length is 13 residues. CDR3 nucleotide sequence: TGTGCCAGCAGTGGGGGGACGGGCACTGAAGCTTTCTTT. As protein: CASSGGTGTEAFF.

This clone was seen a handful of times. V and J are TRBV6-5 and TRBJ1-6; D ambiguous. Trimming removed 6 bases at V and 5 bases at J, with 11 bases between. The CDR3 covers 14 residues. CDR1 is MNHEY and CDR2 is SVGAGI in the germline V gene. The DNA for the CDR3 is TGTGCCAGCAGGCGTCAGTCGGATAATTCACCCCTCCACTTT. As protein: CASRRQSDNSPLHF.

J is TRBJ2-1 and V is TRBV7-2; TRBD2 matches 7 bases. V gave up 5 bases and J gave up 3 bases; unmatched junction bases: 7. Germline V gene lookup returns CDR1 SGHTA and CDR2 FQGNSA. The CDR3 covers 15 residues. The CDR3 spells CASSTSLAGYNEQFF. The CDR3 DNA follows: TGTGCCAGCAGCACCAGCTTAGCGGGCTACAATGAGCAGTTCTTC. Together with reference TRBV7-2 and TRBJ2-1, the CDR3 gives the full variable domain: GAGVSQSPSNKVTEKGKDVELRCDPISGHTALYWYRQSLGQGLEFLIYFQGNSAPDKSGLPSDRFSAERTGGSVSTLTIQRTQQEDSAVYLCASSTSLAGYNEQFFGPGTRLTVL.

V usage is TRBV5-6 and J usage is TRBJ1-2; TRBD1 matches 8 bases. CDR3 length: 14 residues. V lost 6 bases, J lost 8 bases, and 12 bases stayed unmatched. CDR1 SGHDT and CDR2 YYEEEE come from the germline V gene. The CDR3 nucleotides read TGTGCCAGCATTTCGGGGACAGGTCGGATGGGCTACACCTTC. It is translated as CASISGTGRMGYTF. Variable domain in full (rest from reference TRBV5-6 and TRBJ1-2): DAGVTQSPTHLIKTRGQQVTLRCSPKSGHDTVSWYQQALGQGPQFIFQYYEEEERQRGNFPDRFSGHQFPNYSSELNVNALLLGDSALYLCASISGTGRMGYTFGSGTRLTVV.

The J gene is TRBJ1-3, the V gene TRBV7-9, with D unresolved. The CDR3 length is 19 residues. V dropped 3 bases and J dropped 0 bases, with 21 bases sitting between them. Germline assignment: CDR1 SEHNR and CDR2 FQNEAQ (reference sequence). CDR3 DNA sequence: TGTGCCAGCAGCTTTAGCTTCTCCGCTTGGGTCTCCTCTGGAAACACCATATATTTT. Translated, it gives CASSFSFSAWVSSGNTIYF.

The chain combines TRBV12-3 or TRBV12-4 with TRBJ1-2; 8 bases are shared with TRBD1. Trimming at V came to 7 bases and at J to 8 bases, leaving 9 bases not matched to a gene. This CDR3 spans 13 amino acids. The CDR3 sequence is CASTNDRGRGYTF. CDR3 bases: TGTGCCAGCACTAACGACAGGGGTCGGGGCTACACCTTC.

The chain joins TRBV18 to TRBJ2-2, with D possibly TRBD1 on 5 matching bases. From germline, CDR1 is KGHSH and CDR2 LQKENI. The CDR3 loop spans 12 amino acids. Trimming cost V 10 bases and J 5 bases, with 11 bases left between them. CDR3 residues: CATLKGTGELFF. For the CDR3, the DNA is TGTGCCACCCTGAAGGGGACCGGGGAGCTGTTTTTT.

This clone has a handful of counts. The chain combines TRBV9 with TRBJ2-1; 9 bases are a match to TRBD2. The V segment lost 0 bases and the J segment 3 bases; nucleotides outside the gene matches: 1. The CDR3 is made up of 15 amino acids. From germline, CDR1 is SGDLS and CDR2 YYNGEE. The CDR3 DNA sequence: TGTGCCAGCAGCGTAGGACTAGCGGACTACAATGAGCAGTTCTTC. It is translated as CASSVGLADYNEQFF.

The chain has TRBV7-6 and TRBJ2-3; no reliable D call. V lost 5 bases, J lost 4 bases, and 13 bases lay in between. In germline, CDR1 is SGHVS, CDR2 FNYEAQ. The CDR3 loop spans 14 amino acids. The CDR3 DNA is TGTGCCAGCAGCCTCGATAGGGTGGCAGATACGCAGTATTTT. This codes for CASSLDRVADTQYF.

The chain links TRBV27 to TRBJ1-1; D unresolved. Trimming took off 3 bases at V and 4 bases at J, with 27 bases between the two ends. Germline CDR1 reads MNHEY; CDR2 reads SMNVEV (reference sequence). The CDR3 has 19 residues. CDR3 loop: CASSFVNAMGSWRPTEAFF. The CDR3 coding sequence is TGTGCCAGCAGTTTTGTCAATGCCATGGGGTCGTGGAGGCCCACTGAAGCTTTCTTT.

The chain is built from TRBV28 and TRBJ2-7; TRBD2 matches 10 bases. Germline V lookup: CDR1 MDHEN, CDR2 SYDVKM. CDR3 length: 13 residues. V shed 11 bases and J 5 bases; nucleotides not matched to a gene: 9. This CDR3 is CAVSGRAKHEQYF. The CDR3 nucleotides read TGTGCCGTGAGCGGGAGGGCTAAACACGAGCAGTACTTC.

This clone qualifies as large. The CDR3 DNA reads TGTGCCATCAGTGGGGACAGGGCATCCCCCTACAATGAGCAGTTCTTC. Amino acid sequence: CAISGDRASPYNEQFF. J is TRBJ2-1 and V is TRBV10-3, with 9 bases aligning to TRBD1. The CDR3 runs to 16 residues. Germline values: CDR1 ENHRY, CDR2 SYGVKD. Trimming cost V 4 bases and J 2 bases; bases outside gene matches: 6.

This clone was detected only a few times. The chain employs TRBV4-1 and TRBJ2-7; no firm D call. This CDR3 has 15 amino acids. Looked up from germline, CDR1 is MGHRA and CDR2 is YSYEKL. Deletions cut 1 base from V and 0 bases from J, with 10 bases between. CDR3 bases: TGCGCCAGCAGCCAAGCGGCAGAAAGCTCCTACGAGCAGTACTTC. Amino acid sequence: CASSQAAESSYEQYF.

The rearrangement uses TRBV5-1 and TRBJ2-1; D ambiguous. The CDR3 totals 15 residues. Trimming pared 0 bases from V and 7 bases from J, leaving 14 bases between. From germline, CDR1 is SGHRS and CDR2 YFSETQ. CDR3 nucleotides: TGCGCCAGCAGCTTGGTTAACATGGACGGAAATGAGCAGTTCTTC. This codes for CASSLVNMDGNEQFF.

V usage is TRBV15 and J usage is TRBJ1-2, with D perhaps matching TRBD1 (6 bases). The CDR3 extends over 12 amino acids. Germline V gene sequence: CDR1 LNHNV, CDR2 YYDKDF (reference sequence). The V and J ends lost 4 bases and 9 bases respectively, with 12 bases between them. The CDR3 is CATSNQGRSYTF. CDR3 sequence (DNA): TGTGCCACCAGCAACCAGGGGCGCAGCTACACCTTC. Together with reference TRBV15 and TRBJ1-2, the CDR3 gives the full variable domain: DAMVIQNPRYQVTQFGKPVTLSCSQTLNHNVMYWYQQKSSQAPKLLFHYYDKDFNNEADTPDNFQSRRPNTSFCFLDIRSPGLGDTAMYLCATSNQGRSYTFGSGTRLTVV.

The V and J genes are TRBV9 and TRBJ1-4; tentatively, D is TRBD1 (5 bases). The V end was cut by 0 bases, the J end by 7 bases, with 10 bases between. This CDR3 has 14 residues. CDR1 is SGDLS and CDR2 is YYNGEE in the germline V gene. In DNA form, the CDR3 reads TGTGCCAGCAGCGTAGAACACAGGCCTGAAAAACTGTTTTTT. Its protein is CASSVEHRPEKLFF. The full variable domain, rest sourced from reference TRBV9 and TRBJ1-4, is DSGVTQTPKHLITATGQRVTLRCSPRSGDLSVYWYQQSLDQGLQFLIQYYNGEERAKGNILERFSAQQFPDLHSELNLSSLELGDSALYFCASSVEHRPEKLFFGSGTQLSVL.

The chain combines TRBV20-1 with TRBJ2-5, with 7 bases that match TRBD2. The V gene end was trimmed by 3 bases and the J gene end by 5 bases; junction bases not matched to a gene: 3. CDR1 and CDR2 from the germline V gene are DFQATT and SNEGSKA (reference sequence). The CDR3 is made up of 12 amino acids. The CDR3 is CSASVRGETQYF. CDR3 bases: TGCAGTGCTAGTGTGCGGGGGGAGACCCAGTACTTC.

In nucleotides, the CDR3 is TGTGCCAGCAGCCAGATCTCGGACAGGGTGAACACTGAAGCTTTCTTT. It yields the protein CASSQISDRVNTEAFF. The chain carries TRBV3-1 (or the pseudogene TRBV3-2) and TRBJ1-1, with 8 bases identical to TRBD1. There are 16 residues in the CDR3. Germline-derived CDR1 and CDR2 are LGHDT and YNNKEL (reference sequence). Trimming cost V 3 bases and J 0 bases; bases outside gene matches: 6.

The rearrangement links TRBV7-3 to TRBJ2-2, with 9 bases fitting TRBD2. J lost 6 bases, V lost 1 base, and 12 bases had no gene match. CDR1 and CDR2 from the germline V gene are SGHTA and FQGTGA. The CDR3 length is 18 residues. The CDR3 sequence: CASSLSGLAGFGAGELFF. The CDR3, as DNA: TGTGCCAGCAGCTTAAGTGGGCTAGCGGGATTCGGGGCCGGGGAGCTGTTTTTT. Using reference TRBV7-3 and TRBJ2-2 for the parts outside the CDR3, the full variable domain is GAGVSQTPSNKVTEKGKYVELRCDPISGHTALYWYRQSLGQGPEFLIYFQGTGAADDSGLPNDRFFAVRPEGSVSTLKIQRTERGDSAVYLCASSLSGLAGFGAGELFFGEGSRLTVL.

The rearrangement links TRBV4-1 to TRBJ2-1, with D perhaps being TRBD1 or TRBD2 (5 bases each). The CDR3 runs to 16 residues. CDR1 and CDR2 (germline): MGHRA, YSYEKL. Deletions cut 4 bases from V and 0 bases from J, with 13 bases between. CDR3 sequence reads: CASSPYRRSSYNEQFF. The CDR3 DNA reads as TGCGCCAGCAGCCCGTACAGGAGGAGCTCCTACAATGAGCAGTTCTTC.

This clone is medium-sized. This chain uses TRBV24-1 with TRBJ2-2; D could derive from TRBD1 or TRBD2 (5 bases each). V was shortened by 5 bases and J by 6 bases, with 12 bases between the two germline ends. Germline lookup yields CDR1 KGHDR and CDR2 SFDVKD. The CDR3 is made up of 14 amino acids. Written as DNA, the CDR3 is TGTGCCACCAGTGCTAGGGACGGCTCCGGGGAGCTGTTTTTT. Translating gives CATSARDGSGELFF.